A selection of T cell receptor beta chains follows, all from one sample in a study of response to subunit inactivated influenza vaccine. MiXCR was run by TCRdb on the RT-PCR reads, yielding one entry per CDR3 protein. The sample has approximately 530,000 distinct CDR3 sequences, 7.5% to 8.5% seen once. Sequences were derived from PBMCs from blood, sampled roughly 24 months after vaccination. The origin of the receptors is a man aged 50-75 years who received an inactivated influenza vaccine. Each CDR3 is given with its conserved first and last residue. A D gene is named only where the DNA matches it firmly. Size values are once, few and many counts, or a class for expanded clones, and some rows have none.

TRBV7-2	TRBD2	few	TRBJ2-3	CASSGLAGGRLGDTQYF	TGTGCCAGCAGCGGTCTAGCGGGGGGGCGTCTGGGAGATACGCAGTATTTT
TRBV28	TRBD1	few	TRBJ1-2	CASSLRQGFYGYTF	TGTGCCAGCAGTTTGAGACAGGGGTTCTATGGCTACACCTTC
TRBV11-1	.	.	TRBJ2-2	CASSLETSRELFF	TGTGCCAGCAGCTTGGAGACTAGTAGGGAGCTGTTTTTT
TRBV5-1	TRBD2	many	TRBJ2-1	CASSPGGRGGRNEQFF	TGCGCCAGCAGCCCCGGTGGGCGGGGGGGCCGGAATGAGCAGTTCTTC
TRBV4-2	.	few	TRBJ1-2	CASSQKREGYTF	TGTGCCAGCAGCCAAAAGAGGGAAGGCTACACCTTC
TRBV20-1	.	few	TRBJ2-3	CSAELRGFSTDTQYF	TGCAGTGCTGAACTACGGGGATTTAGCACAGATACGCAGTATTTT
TRBV9	.	.	TRBJ2-2	CASSVQQHTGELFF	TGTGCCAGCAGCGTACAACAACACACCGGGGAGCTGTTTTTT
TRBV20-1	TRBD2	.	TRBJ2-7	CSASILAYEQYF	TGCAGTGCTAGTATACTAGCGTACGAGCAGTACTTC
TRBV7-3	TRBD2	.	TRBJ2-6	CASSPGTSGLANVLTF	TGTGCCAGCAGCCCCGGGACTAGCGGCTTGGCTAACGTCCTGACTTTC
TRBV20-1	TRBD2	few	TRBJ2-1	CSALILAGGADEQFF	TGCAGTGCTCTGATACTAGCGGGGGGCGCGGATGAGCAGTTCTTC
TRBV4-3	.	many	TRBJ2-2	CASSQEPYLGTGELFF	TGCGCCAGCAGCCAAGAACCGTACCTGGGCACCGGGGAGCTGTTTTTT
TRBV28	.	many	TRBJ1-4	CASSVSWEKLFF	TGTGCCAGCTCAGTCAGTTGGGAAAAACTGTTTTTT
TRBV10-3	TRBD1	many	TRBJ2-5	CAISEGQGLAQYF	TGTGCCATCAGTGAGGGACAGGGACTGGCCCAGTACTTC
TRBV4-1	TRBD2	.	TRBJ2-7	CASSREPKAGGIYEQYF	TGCGCCAGCAGCCGCGAACCAAAAGCGGGGGGCATATACGAGCAGTACTTC
TRBV20-1	.	.	TRBJ1-6	CSATPHGSSPLHF	TGCAGTGCTACCCCCCACGGGAGTTCACCCCTCCACTTT
TRBV18	.	.	TRBJ1-4	CASSPQVEGEKLFF	TGTGCCAGCTCACCACAAGTGGAAGGCGAAAAACTGTTTTTT
TRBV9	.	few	TRBJ2-3	CASSVMQGGKDTQYF	TGTGCCAGCAGCGTAATGCAGGGGGGAAAAGATACGCAGTATTTT
TRBV20-1	.	few	TRBJ2-5	CSATPGGETQYF	TGCAGTGCTACCCCAGGCGGGGAGACCCAGTACTTC
TRBV5-5	.	few	TRBJ2-6	CASSLLTGANVLTF	TGTGCCAGCAGCTTGTTAACCGGGGCCAACGTCCTGACTTTC
TRBV20-1	.	few	TRBJ1-2	CSASQGPYFYTF	TGCAGTGCTTCCCAGGGTCCATACTTCTACACCTTC
TRBV7-2	.	few	TRBJ2-7	CASSSFQQGYEQYF	TGTGCCAGCAGCTCATTCCAACAGGGTTACGAGCAGTACTTC
TRBV6-2/TRBV6-3	.	few	TRBJ2-1	CASSYSASYNEQFF	TGTGCCAGCAGTTACTCAGCCAGCTACAATGAGCAGTTCTTC
TRBV5-1	.	.	TRBJ1-2	CASRADGTYGYTF	TGCGCCAGCAGAGCCGACGGAACCTATGGCTACACCTTC
TRBV18	TRBD1	.	TRBJ2-7	CASSPATGRALNEQYF	TGTGCCAGCTCTCCCGCGACAGGGCGGGCCCTTAACGAGCAGTACTTC
TRBV7-9	TRBD1	few	TRBJ1-4	CASSRGQGREKLFF	TGTGCCAGCAGCCGGGGACAGGGTCGTGAAAAACTGTTTTTT
TRBV4-3	.	.	TRBJ1-6	CASSQLFLNNSPLHF	TGCGCCAGCAGCCAATTGTTTCTGAATAATTCACCCCTCCACTTT
TRBV20-1	TRBD1	many	TRBJ1-1	CSASIPDRGGDTEAFF	TGCAGTGCTAGTATTCCGGACAGGGGTGGAGACACTGAAGCTTTCTTT
TRBV11-1	TRBD2	.	TRBJ2-3	CASSLAGGSGSDTQYF	TGTGCCAGCAGCTTAGCAGGCGGGAGCGGTTCAGATACGCAGTATTTT
TRBV6-5	.	.	TRBJ1-5	CASSLTQGRNQPQHF	TGTGCCAGCAGTTTGACTCAGGGGCGCAATCAGCCCCAGCATTTT
TRBV29-1	.	many	TRBJ2-7	CSDPTEDTYEQYF	TGCAGCGACCCGACAGAAGACACCTACGAGCAGTACTTC
TRBV5-1	.	.	TRBJ1-2	CASRPGPSWDYGYTF	TGCGCCAGCAGGCCGGGGCCCAGCTGGGACTATGGCTACACCTTC
TRBV7-9	.	few	TRBJ1-4	CASSLGTMEKLFF	TGTGCCAGCAGCTTGGGTACTATGGAAAAACTGTTTTTT
TRBV20-1	.	many	TRBJ1-1	CSAPLVTEAFF	TGCAGTGCTCCCCTAGTAACTGAAGCTTTCTTT
TRBV27	.	few	TRBJ2-7	CASSLTRTYEQYF	TGTGCCAGCTCTCTCACTAGAACGTACGAGCAGTACTTC
TRBV6-2/TRBV6-3	TRBD1	.	TRBJ2-7	CASSIQGGDYEQYF	TGTGCCAGCAGCATACAGGGGGGCGACTACGAGCAGTACTTC
TRBV11-1	TRBD2	many	TRBJ2-5	CASSLTSGRRETQYF	TGTGCCAGCAGCCTAACTAGCGGGAGACGCGAGACCCAGTACTTC
TRBV5-1	TRBD1	few	TRBJ1-2	CASSVPGQEDYGYTF	TGCGCCAGCAGCGTTCCGGGACAGGAGGACTATGGCTACACCTTC
TRBV20-1	TRBD2	many	TRBJ2-3	CSARDFGTSGNTDTQYF	TGCAGTGCTAGAGATTTCGGGACTAGCGGCAACACAGATACGCAGTATTTT
TRBV20-1	.	few	TRBJ2-3	CSARPGSTDTQYF	TGCAGTGCTAGACCAGGGAGCACAGATACGCAGTATTTT
TRBV24-1	TRBD1	few	TRBJ2-1	CATSGTGSYNEQFF	TGTGCCACCAGCGGGACAGGCTCCTACAATGAGCAGTTCTTC
TRBV29-1	TRBD1	many	TRBJ2-7	CSVRTGPEQYF	TGCAGCGTGAGGACAGGGCCCGAGCAGTACTTC
TRBV29-1	.	few	TRBJ2-5	CSVTVQQETQYF	TGCAGCGTTACAGTCCAGCAAGAGACCCAGTACTTC
TRBV20-1	TRBD2	.	TRBJ2-1	CSARTSGRANEQFF	TGCAGTGCTAGAACTAGCGGGAGGGCCAATGAGCAGTTCTTC
TRBV29-1	.	.	TRBJ1-1	CSVILQMNTEAFF	TGCAGCGTTATCCTTCAGATGAACACTGAAGCTTTCTTT
TRBV7-9	.	many	TRBJ2-7	CASSLTSYYEQYF	TGTGCCAGCAGCCTTACATCCTACTACGAGCAGTACTTC
TRBV4-3	.	.	TRBJ2-1	CASSQDGGISYNEQFF	TGCGCCAGCAGCCAAGATGGGGGGATCTCCTACAATGAGCAGTTCTTC
TRBV12-3/TRBV12-4	.	.	TRBJ2-5	CASSSTGYLLTETQYF	TGTGCCAGCAGTTCCACAGGGTATCTTCTAACAGAGACCCAGTACTTC
TRBV5-1	TRBD1	.	TRBJ1-1	CASSLEPGQILNTEAFF	TGCGCCAGCAGCTTGGAGCCGGGACAGATTTTGAACACTGAAGCTTTCTTT
TRBV5-1	TRBD2	.	TRBJ2-1	CASSILAGEQFF	TGCGCCAGCAGCATCCTAGCGGGTGAGCAGTTCTTC
TRBV7-9	.	many	TRBJ2-3	CASAHGGLADTQYF	TGTGCCAGCGCACACGGGGGACTCGCAGATACGCAGTATTTT
TRBV5-6	.	few	TRBJ1-1	CASSLGPPFKTVNTEAFF	TGTGCCAGCAGCTTGGGTCCACCATTTAAGACGGTAAACACTGAAGCTTTCTTT
TRBV20-1	.	many	TRBJ1-1	CSARGGVNTEAFF	TGCAGTGCTAGAGGGGGTGTGAACACTGAAGCTTTCTTT
TRBV7-2	.	.	TRBJ1-2	CASSLITKADYGYTF	TGTGCCAGCAGCTTAATCACAAAAGCTGACTATGGCTACACCTTC
TRBV6-2/TRBV6-3	TRBD2	many	TRBJ2-7	CASSGTTSSYEQYF	TGTGCCAGCAGTGGGACTACCTCCTCCTACGAGCAGTACTTC